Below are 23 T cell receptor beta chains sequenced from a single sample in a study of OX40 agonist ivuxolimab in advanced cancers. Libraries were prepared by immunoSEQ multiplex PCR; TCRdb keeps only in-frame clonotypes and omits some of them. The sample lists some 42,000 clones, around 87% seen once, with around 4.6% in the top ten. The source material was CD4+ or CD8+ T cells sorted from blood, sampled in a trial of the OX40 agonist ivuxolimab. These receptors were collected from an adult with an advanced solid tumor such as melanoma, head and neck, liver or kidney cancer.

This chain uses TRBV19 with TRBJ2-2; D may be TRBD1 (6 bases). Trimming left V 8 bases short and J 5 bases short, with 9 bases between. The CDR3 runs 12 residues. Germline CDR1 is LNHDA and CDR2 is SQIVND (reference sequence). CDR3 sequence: CASATGTGELFF. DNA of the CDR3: TGTGCCAGTGCTACAGGGACCGGGGAGCTGTTTTTT.

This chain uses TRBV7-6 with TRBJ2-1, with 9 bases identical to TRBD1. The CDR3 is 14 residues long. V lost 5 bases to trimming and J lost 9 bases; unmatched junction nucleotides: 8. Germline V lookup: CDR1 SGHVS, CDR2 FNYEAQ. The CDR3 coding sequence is TGTGCCAGCAGCGCCCGGGACAGGGACGGTGAGCAGTTCTTC. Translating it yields CASSARDRDGEQFF.

CDR3 sequence: CASSQDRGLDKNIQYF. The CDR3 region has the DNA TGTGCCAGCTCACAGGACAGGGGGCTTGACAAAAACATTCAGTACTTC. The chain links TRBV18 to TRBJ2-4, with 11 bases that match TRBD1. This CDR3 contains 16 residues. Germline V gene sequence: CDR1 KGHSH, CDR2 LQKENI. With 4 bases clipped from V and 3 bases from J, the junction kept 5 bases outside the gene matches.

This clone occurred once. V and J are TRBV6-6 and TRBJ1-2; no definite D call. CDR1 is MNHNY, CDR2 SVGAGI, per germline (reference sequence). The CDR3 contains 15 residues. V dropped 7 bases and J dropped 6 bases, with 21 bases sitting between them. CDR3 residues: CASILTRSSPNGYTF. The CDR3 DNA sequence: TGTGCCAGCATCCTTACGCGGTCCTCCCCGAATGGCTACACCTTC.

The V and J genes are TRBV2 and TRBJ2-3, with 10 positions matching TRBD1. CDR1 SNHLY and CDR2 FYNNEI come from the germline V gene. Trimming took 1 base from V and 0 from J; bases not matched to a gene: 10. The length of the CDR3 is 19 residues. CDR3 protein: CASSEVRDRGLYSTDTQYF. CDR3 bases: TGTGCCAGCAGTGAAGTAAGGGACAGGGGCCTTTATAGCACAGATACGCAGTATTTT.

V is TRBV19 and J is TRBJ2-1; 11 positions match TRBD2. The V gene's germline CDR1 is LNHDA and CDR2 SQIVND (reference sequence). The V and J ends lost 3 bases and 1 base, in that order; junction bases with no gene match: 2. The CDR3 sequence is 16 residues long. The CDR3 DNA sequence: TGTGCCAGTAGTATTCTAGCGGGAGGTTCCTACAATGAGCAGTTCTTC. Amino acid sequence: CASSILAGGSYNEQFF.

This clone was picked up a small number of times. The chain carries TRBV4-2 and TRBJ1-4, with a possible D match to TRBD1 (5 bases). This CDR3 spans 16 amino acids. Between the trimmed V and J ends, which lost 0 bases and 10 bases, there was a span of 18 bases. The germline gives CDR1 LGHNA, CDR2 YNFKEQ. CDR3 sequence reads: CASSQDGSSRQGKLFF. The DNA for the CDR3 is TGTGCCAGCAGCCAAGATGGCTCGAGCAGGCAGGGAAAACTGTTTTTT.

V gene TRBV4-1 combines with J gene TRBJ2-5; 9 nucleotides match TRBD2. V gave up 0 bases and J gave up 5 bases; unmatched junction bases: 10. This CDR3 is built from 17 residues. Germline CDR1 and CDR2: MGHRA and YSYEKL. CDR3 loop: CASSQDRASGNVETQYF. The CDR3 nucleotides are TGCGCCAGCAGCCAAGATAGAGCTAGCGGGAACGTCGAGACCCAGTACTTC.

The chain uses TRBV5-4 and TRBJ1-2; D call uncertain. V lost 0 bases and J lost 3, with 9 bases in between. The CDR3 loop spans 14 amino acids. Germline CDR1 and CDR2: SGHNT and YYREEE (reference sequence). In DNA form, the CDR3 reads TGTGCCAGCAGCTTGGACGGGTCTCACTATGGCTACACCTTC. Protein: CASSLDGSHYGYTF. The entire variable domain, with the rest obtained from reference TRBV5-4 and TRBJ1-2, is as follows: ETGVTQSPTHLIKTRGQQVTLRCSSQSGHNTVSWYQQALGQGPQFIFQYYREEENGRGNFPPRFSGLQFPNYSSELNVNALELDDSALYLCASSLDGSHYGYTFGSGTRLTVV.

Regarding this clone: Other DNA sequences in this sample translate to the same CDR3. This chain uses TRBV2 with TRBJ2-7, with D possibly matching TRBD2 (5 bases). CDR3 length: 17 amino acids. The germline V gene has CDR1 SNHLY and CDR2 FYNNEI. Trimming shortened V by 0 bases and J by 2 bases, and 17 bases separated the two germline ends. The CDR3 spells CASSEARVGGFTYEQYF. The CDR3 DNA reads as TGTGCCAGCAGTGAAGCACGAGTAGGAGGATTTACCTACGAGCAGTACTTC.

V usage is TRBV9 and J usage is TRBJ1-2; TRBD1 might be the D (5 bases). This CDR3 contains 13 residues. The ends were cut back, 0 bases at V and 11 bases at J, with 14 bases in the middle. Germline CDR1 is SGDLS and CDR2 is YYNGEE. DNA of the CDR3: TGTGCCAGCAGCGTAGTTTCCGGGGAGGGGTACACCTTC. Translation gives CASSVVSGEGYTF.

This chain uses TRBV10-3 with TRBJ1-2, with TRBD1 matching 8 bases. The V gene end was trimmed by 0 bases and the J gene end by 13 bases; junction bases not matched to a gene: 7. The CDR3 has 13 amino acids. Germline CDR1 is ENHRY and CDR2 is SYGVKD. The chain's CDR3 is CAISESQDRVPTF. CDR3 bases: TGTGCCATCAGTGAGTCGCAGGACAGGGTTCCCACCTTC.

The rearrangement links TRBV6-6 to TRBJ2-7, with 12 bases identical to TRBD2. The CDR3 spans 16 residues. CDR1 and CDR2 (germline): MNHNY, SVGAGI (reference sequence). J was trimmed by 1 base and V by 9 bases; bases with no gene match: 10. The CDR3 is CARGLAGCFESYEQYF. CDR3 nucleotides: TGTGCCAGAGGACTAGCGGGATGTTTTGAGTCCTACGAGCAGTACTTC.

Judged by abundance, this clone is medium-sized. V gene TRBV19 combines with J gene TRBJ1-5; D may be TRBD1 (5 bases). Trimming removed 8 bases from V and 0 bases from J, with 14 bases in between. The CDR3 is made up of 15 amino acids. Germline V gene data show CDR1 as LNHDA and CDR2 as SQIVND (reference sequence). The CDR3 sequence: CASGPRGYSNQPQHF. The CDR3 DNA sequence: TGTGCCAGTGGGCCAAGGGGTTATAGCAATCAGCCCCAGCATTTT.

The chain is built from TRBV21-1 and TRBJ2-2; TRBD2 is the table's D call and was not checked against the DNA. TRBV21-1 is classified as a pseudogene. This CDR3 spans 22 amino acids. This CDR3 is CASSKAWGRKREGQYGTGELFF. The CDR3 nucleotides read TGTGCCAGCAGCAAAGCTTGGGGTAGGAAGCGGGAGGGCCAGTATGGCACCGGGGAGCTGTTTTTT.

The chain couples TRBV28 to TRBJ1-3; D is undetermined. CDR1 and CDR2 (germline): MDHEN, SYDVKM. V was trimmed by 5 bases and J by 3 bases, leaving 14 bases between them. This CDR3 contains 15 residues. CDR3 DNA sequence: TGTGCCAGCAGTACCTCTGAGGGAGTTGGAAACACCATATATTTT. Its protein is CASSTSEGVGNTIYF.

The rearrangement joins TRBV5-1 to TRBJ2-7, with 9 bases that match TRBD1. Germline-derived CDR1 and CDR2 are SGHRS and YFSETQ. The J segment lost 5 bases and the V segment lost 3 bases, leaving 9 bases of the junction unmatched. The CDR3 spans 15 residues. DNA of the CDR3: TGCGCCAGCAGCTCAGAACAGGGGGCGCTTGACGAGCAGTACTTC. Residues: CASSSEQGALDEQYF.

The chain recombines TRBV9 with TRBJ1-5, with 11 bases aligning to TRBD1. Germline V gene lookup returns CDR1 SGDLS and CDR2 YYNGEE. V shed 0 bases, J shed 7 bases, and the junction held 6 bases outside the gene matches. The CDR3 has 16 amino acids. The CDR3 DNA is TGTGCCAGCAGCGTAGGGACAGGGGGCTTTCAACAGCCCCAGCATTTT. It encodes CASSVGTGGFQQPQHF.

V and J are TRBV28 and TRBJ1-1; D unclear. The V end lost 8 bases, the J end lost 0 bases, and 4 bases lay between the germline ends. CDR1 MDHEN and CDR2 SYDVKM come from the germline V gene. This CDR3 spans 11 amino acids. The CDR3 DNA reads TGTGCCAGCTTAGTGAACACTGAAGCTTTCTTT. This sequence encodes CASLVNTEAFF.

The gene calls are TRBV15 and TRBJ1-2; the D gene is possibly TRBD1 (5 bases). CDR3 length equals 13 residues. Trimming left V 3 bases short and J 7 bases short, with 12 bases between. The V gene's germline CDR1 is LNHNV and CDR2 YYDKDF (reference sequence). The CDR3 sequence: CATSSGGSRGYTF. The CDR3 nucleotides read TGTGCCACCAGCAGTGGGGGATCCCGTGGCTACACCTTC. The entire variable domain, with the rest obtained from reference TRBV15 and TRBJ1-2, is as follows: DAMVIQNPRYQVTQFGKPVTLSCSQTLNHNVMYWYQQKSSQAPKLLFHYYDKDFNNEADTPDNFQSRRPNTSFCFLDIRSPGLGDTAMYLCATSSGGSRGYTFGSGTRLTVV.

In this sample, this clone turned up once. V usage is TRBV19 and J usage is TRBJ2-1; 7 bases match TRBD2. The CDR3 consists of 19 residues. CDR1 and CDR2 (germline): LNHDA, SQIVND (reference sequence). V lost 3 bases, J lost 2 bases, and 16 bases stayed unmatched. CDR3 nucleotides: TGTGCCAGTAGTATCGGGGGGTCGGCTAGCGCCCCACCCTACAATGAGCAGTTCTTC. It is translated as CASSIGGSASAPPYNEQFF.

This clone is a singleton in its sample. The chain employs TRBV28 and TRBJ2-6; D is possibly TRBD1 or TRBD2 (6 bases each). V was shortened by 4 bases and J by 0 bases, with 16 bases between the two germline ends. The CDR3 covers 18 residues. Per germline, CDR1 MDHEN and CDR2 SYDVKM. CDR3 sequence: CASSSAGHSDSGANVLTF. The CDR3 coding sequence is TGTGCCAGCAGTTCTGCGGGACACTCGGACTCTGGGGCCAACGTCCTGACTTTC.

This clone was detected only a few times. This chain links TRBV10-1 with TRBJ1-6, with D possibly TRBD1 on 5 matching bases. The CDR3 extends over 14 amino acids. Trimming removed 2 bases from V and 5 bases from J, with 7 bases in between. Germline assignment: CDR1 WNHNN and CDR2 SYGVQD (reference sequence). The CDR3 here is CASSEGGNNSPLHF. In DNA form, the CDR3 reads TGCGCCAGCAGTGAGGGGGGTAATAATTCACCCCTCCACTTT.